What follows are 6 T cell receptor beta chains derived from one specimen sequenced in a study of cytomegalovirus exposure and HLA in healthy donors. The repertoire was sequenced with immunoSEQ multiplex PCR; TCRdb's copy has only in-frame clones and lacks some. This table has about 120,000 clones, around nine tenths appearing once. Sequencing was performed on PBMCs. These receptors all stem from a woman in her late teens or twenties in good health and CMV-seronegative.

V usage is TRBV11-2 and J usage is TRBJ2-5, with 7 positions matching TRBD1. J gave up 4 bases and V 1 base, and 9 bases lay outside the gene matches. The germline V gene encodes CDR1 SGHAT and CDR2 FQNNGV. The CDR3 totals 16 residues. The CDR3 loop is CASSLGQGERRETQYF. In DNA form, the CDR3 reads TGTGCCAGCAGCTTAGGACAGGGAGAGAGGCGAGAGACCCAGTACTTC.

V is TRBV2 and J is TRBJ1-2, with 8 nucleotides matching TRBD1. The CDR3 contains 13 residues. CDR1 is SNHLY and CDR2 is FYNNEI in the germline V gene. V was clipped by 3 bases and J by 7 bases; unmatched bases: 4. The CDR3 DNA sequence: TGTGCCAGCAGTGACAGGGGGCGCGGTGGCTACACCTTC. Its protein is CASSDRGRGGYTF.

DNA of the CDR3: TGCGCCAGCAGCCTGTGGGAGACAGGGAGTACTGAAGCTTTCTTT. This sequence encodes CASSLWETGSTEAFF. V is TRBV5-1 and J is TRBJ1-1; 7 bases map to TRBD1. Trimming took 4 bases from V and 5 from J; bases not matched to a gene: 11. CDR1 SGHRS and CDR2 YFSETQ come from the germline V gene. The CDR3 has 15 residues.

This clone was found once. This chain joins TRBV5-1 and TRBJ2-5, with 8 bases identical to TRBD1. Trimming took 1 base from V and 3 from J; bases not matched to a gene: 2. Germline CDR1 and CDR2: SGHRS and YFSETQ. CDR3 size: 14 residues. The CDR3, as DNA: TGCGCCAGCAGCTTGCCGACAGGGGAAGAGACCCAGTACTTC. Residues: CASSLPTGEETQYF.

J is TRBJ2-7 and V is TRBV27; D perhaps matches TRBD1 (5 bases). V was trimmed by 6 bases and J by 3 bases, leaving 15 bases between them. Germline CDR1 MNHEY, CDR2 SMNVEV (reference sequence). The CDR3 length is 14 residues. The chain's CDR3 is CASSHGQGIYEQYF. The CDR3 nucleotides read TGTGCCAGCAGCCACGGTCAGGGTATCTACGAGCAGTACTTC.

The rearrangement joins TRBV6-4 to TRBJ2-6; TRBD1 agrees at 11 bases. J lost 0 bases, V lost 9 bases, and 10 bases had no gene match. This CDR3 has 18 amino acids. Per germline, CDR1 MRHNA and CDR2 SNTAGT. CDR3 sequence: CASRGQGGEGSGANVLTF. CDR3 nucleotides: TGTGCCAGTAGGGGACAGGGGGGAGAAGGCTCTGGGGCCAACGTCCTGACTTTC.